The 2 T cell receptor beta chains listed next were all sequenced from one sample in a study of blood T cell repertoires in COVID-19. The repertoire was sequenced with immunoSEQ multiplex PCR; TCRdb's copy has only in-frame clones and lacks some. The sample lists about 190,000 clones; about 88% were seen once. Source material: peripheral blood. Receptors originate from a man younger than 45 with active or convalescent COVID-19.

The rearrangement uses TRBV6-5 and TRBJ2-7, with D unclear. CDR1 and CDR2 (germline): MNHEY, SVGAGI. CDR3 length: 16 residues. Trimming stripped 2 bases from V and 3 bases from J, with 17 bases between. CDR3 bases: TGTGCCAGCAGTTACGATGAGACACGAATTCGCTACGAGCAGTACTTC. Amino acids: CASSYDETRIRYEQYF.

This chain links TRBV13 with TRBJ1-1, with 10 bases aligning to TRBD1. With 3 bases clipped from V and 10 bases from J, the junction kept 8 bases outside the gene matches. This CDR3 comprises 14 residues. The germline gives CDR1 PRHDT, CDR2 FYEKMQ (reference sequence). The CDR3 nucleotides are TGTGCCAGCAGCTTTAAGGACAGGGGGAGCGGAGCTTTCTTT. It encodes CASSFKDRGSGAFF.